This TCR beta chain was found in a study of regulatory T cells in long-lasting Graves disease. Study summary: Graves' patients diagnosed newly had used antithyroid drugs under 3 months.

Study findings and constraints: TRBV28 was favored in persistent disease, as were TRBJ1-2 and TRBJ2-5.

The time point is: newly diagnosed GD, antithyroid drugs for less than 3 months. PBMCs provided the RNA from which the TCR library was made. A few counts support this clonotype. As yet, its antigen is unknown. V gave up 5 bases and J gave up 4 bases, with 9 bases separating them. This CDR3 contains 13 residues. Germline CDR1 reads MNHNS; CDR2 reads SASEGT. HTBI primers from iRepertoire and Arm-PCR of CDR3 regions yielded the TCR beta libraries. TCRdb redid the calling of the multiplex PCR reads with MiXCR, one entry per CDR3 protein. This table has 350,000 to 550,000 distinct CDR3 sequences, 14% appearing once. In addition, the sample was reused for a study of T cells in Graves' hyperthyroidism and ophthalmopathy. As that study records: Newly diagnosed hyperthyroidism patients aged 18 to 65 years had disease lasting under 2 months. The HTBI primer set was used in a first-round RT-PCR of the TCR CDR3.

The sequence was obtained from a woman aged 45 to 65 with Graves disease. The material sequenced was peripheral blood mononuclear cells (PBMCs), taken at new diagnosis, from a patient treated with antithyroid drugs. This rearrangement joins TRBV6-1 to TRBJ1-5; D may be TRBD1 (6 bases). CDR3 amino acids: CASSHQGNQPQHF. Written as DNA, the CDR3 is TGTGCCAGCAGTCATCAGGGGAATCAGCCCCAGCATTTT.